A selection of T cell receptor beta chains follows, all from one sample in a study of early T cells in non-severe SARS-CoV-2 infection. TCRdb processed the 5' RACE reads anew with MiXCR; each CDR3 protein has one entry. Of roughly 26,000 distinct CDR3 sequences detected, about 4% appear once; the ten largest clones hold roughly 6%. The material sequenced was whole blood. The receptors come from an adult who was a healthcare worker with PCR-confirmed SARS-CoV-2 infection or an uninfected control (not recorded which). Each CDR3 is given with its conserved first and last residue. Fields, in order: CDR3 protein, V gene, D gene. D genes are given only for firm matches.

CASSIFAGGNQPQHF,TRBV19,.
CASSPTRTSGRTETQYF,TRBV7-9,TRBD2
CASSYSVDAYGYTF,TRBV6-6,.
CASSSPQGLADTQYF,TRBV11-2,.
CASSLGLGAGTGELFF,TRBV11-3,.
CASSGEYTEAFF,TRBV18,.
CSARLGQARYEQYF,TRBV20-1,TRBD1
CASSLDGVTGQFF,TRBV11-3,.
CASGYGVYYEQYF,TRBV6-2/TRBV6-3,.
CASRLGPETQYF,TRBV5-1,.
CASSDLGTGELFF,TRBV6-4,.
CAISVQDEQFF,TRBV10-3,.
CASSFGTFGELFF,TRBV7-9,.
CASSWTVQETQYF,TRBV11-2,.
CASSIGVSRTVIEAFF,TRBV19,.
CASSMTGGNTGELFF,TRBV7-8,TRBD1
CASSYSTGGTYGYTF,TRBV6-2/TRBV6-3,TRBD1
CASSLGTRVTQYF,TRBV12-3/TRBV12-4,TRBD2
CASSSRRAYNEQFF,TRBV3-1,.